A selection of T cell receptor beta chains follows, all from one sample in a study of a mutant IDH1 vaccine in newly diagnosed glioma. The antigens for these receptors are not known. Method: immunoSEQ multiplex PCR; TCRdb's copy keeps in-frame clones and lacks some. The data show 45,000 to 70,000 clones, 70% to 90% seen once. The source material was PBMCs, sampled from a glioma patient whose treatment included an IDH1 peptide vaccine. The source is a man aged 25-45 years with glioma. CDR3s include the opening cysteine and the closing phenylalanine or tryptophan. The order of the fields is V gene, D gene, J gene, CDR3 DNA, CDR3 protein. D genes are given only for firm matches.

v_gene: TRBV6-5
d_gene: .
j_gene: TRBJ1-1
CDR3nt: TGTGCCTCCGGTCGGGGAGGGTCCTTTGGAGCTTTCTTT
CDR3aa: CASGRGGSFGAFF

v_gene: TRBV5-4
d_gene: .
j_gene: TRBJ1-1
CDR3nt: TGTGCCAGCAGTTTCCCAGGACCGAACACTGAAGCTTTCTTT
CDR3aa: CASSFPGPNTEAFF

v_gene: TRBV19
d_gene: TRBD1
j_gene: TRBJ2-1
CDR3nt: TGTGCCAGTAGTATACTACAGGGGGCGGTCAATGAGCAGTTCTTC
CDR3aa: CASSILQGAVNEQFF

v_gene: TRBV6-1
d_gene: .
j_gene: TRBJ2-3
CDR3nt: TGTGCCAGCAGACACTATACAGGGACAGATACGCAGTATTTT
CDR3aa: CASRHYTGTDTQYF

v_gene: TRBV11-2
d_gene: TRBD1
j_gene: TRBJ2-1
CDR3nt: TGTGCCAGCAGCTTGCCGGACAGGGAGAACTACAATGAGCAGTTCTTC
CDR3aa: CASSLPDRENYNEQFF

v_gene: TRBV28
d_gene: .
j_gene: TRBJ2-7
CDR3nt: TGTGCCAGCAGTTTAATCAGGGGGGTTTCCTACGAGCAGTACTTC
CDR3aa: CASSLIRGVSYEQYF

v_gene: TRBV29-1
d_gene: TRBD1
j_gene: TRBJ2-1
CDR3nt: TGCAGCGCGGGACAGAGACACAATGAGCAGTTCTTC
CDR3aa: CSAGQRHNEQFF

v_gene: TRBV4-1
d_gene: TRBD1
j_gene: TRBJ2-7
CDR3nt: TGCGCCAGCAGCCCACGAACGCAGGGGGCCAGCTCCTACGAGCAGTACTTC
CDR3aa: CASSPRTQGASSYEQYF

v_gene: TRBV28
d_gene: TRBD1
j_gene: TRBJ2-1
CDR3nt: TGTGCCAGCAGTTCTCCCTCGGGGACAGGGAGAAATGAGCAGTTCTTC
CDR3aa: CASSSPSGTGRNEQFF

v_gene: TRBV27
d_gene: .
j_gene: TRBJ1-2
CDR3nt: TGTGCCAGCAGTTTTTTCCCAGGATCCTATGGCTACACCTTC
CDR3aa: CASSFFPGSYGYTF

v_gene: TRBV6-1
d_gene: TRBD1
j_gene: TRBJ1-2
CDR3nt: TGTGCCAGCAGTGTAGGGACAGGGACCTATGGCTACACCTTC
CDR3aa: CASSVGTGTYGYTF

v_gene: TRBV15
d_gene: .
j_gene: TRBJ2-5
CDR3nt: TGTGCCACCAGTATTCACCAAGAGACCCAGTACTTC
CDR3aa: CATSIHQETQYF

v_gene: TRBV19
d_gene: .
j_gene: TRBJ2-7
CDR3nt: TGTGCCAGTAGTCCTGGGACTCTACAAGAGCAGTACTTC
CDR3aa: CASSPGTLQEQYF